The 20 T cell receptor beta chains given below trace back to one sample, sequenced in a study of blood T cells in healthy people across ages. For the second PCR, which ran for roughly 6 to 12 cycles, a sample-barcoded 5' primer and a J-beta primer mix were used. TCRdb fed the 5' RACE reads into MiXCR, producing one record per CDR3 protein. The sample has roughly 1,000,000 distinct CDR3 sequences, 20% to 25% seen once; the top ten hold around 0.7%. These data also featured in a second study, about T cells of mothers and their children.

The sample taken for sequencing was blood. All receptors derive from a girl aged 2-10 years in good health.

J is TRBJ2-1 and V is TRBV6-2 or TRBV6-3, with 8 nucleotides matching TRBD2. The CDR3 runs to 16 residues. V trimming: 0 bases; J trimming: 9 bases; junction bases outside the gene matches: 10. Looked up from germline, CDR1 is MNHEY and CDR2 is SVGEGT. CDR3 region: CASSYSDNGGAPEQFF. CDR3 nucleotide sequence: TGTGCCAGCAGTTACTCAGACAACGGGGGGGCCCCTGAGCAGTTCTTC.

The CDR3 here is CASSQGLVGDLISTDTQYF. CDR3 nucleotide sequence: TGTGCCAGCAGCCAAGGCCTCGTGGGGGACCTTATTAGCACAGATACGCAGTATTTT. The gene calls are TRBV14 and TRBJ2-3; D is possibly TRBD1 or TRBD2 (5 bases each). The V end was cut by 1 base, the J end by 0 bases, with 20 bases between. The CDR3 totals 19 residues. Germline CDR1 SGHDN, CDR2 FVKESK.

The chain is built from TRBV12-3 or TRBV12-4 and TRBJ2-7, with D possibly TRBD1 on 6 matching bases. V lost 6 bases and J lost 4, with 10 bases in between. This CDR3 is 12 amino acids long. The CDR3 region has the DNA TGTGCCAGCAGACAGGGAATGTACGAGCAGTACTTC. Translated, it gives CASRQGMYEQYF.

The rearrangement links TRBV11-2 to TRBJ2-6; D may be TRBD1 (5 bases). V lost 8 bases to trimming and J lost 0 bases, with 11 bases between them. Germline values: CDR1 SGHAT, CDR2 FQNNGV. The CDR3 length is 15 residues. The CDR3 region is CASGPTGSGANVLTF. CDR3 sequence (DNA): TGTGCCAGCGGCCCAACAGGCTCTGGGGCCAACGTCCTGACTTTC.

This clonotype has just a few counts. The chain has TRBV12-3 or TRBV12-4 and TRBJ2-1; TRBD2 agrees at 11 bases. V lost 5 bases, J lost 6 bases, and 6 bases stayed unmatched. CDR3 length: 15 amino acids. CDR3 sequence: CASSLLAGGTNEQFF. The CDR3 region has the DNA TGTGCCAGCAGTCTTCTAGCGGGGGGCACCAATGAGCAGTTCTTC.

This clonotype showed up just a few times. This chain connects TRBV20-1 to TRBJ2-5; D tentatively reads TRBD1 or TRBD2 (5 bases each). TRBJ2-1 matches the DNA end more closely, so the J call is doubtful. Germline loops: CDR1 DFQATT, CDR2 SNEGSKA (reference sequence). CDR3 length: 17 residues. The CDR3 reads CSADGMSGQFPLNEQFF. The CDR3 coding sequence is TGCAGTGCTGATGGGATGTCGGGGCAATTTCCCCTCAATGAGCAGTTCTTC.

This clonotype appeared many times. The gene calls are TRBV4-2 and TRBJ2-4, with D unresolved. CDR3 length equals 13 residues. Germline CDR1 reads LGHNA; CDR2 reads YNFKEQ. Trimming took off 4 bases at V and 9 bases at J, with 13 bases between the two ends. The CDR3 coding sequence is TGTGCCAGCAGCCCTACTAACTTCGGCATTCAGTACTTC. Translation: CASSPTNFGIQYF.

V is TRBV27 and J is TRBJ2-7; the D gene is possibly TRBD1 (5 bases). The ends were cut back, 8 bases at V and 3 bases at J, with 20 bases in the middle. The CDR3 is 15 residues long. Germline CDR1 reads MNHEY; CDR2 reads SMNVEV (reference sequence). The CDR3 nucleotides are TGTGCCAGCCCCCCGCAGGGCTTCTCCCACTACGAGCAGTACTTC. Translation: CASPPQGFSHYEQYF.

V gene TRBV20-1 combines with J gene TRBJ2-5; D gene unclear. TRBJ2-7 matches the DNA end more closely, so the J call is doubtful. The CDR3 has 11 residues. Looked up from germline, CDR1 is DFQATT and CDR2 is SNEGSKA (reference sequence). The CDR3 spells CSASSEDEQYF. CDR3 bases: TGCAGTGCAAGCTCGGAAGACGAGCAGTACTTC.

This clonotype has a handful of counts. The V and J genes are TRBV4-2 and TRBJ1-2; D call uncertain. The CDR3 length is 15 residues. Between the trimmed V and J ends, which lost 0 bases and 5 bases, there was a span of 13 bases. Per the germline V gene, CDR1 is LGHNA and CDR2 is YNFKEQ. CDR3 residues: CASSQEGRAVYGYTF. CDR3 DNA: TGTGCCAGCAGCCAAGAGGGGAGGGCCGTGTATGGCTACACCTTC.

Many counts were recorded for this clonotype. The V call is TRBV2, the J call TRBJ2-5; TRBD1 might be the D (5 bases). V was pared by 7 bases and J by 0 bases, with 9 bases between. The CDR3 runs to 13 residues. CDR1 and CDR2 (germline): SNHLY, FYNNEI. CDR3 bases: TGTGCCAGCACAGGGCCTAACCAAGAGACCCAGTACTTC. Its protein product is CASTGPNQETQYF.

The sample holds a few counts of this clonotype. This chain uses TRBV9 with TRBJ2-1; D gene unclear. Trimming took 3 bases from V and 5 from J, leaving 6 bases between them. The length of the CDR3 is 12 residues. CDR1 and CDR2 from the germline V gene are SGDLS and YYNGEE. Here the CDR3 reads CASSATDNEQFF. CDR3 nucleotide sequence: TGTGCCAGCAGCGCGACCGACAATGAGCAGTTCTTC.

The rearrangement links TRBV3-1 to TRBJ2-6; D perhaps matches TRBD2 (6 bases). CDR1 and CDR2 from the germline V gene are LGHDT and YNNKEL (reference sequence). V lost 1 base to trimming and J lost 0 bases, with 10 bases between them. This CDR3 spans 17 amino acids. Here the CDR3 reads CASSQVGGYSGANVLTF. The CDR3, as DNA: TGTGCCAGCAGCCAAGTGGGGGGATACTCTGGGGCCAACGTCCTGACTTTC.

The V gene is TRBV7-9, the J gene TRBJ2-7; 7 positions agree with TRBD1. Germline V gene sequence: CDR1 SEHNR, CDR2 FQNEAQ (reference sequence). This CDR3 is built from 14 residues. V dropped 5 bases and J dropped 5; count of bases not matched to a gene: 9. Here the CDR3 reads CASSPQGKRDEQYF. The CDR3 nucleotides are TGTGCCAGCAGCCCACAGGGGAAAAGGGACGAGCAGTACTTC.

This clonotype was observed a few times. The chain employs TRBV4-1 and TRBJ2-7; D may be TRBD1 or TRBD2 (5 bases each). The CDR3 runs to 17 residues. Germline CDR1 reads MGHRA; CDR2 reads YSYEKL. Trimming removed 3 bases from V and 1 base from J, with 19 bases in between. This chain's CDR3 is CASSQVPGRELSYEQYF. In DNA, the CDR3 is TGCGCCAGCAGCCAGGTCCCGGGACGGGAATTGTCCTACGAGCAGTACTTC.

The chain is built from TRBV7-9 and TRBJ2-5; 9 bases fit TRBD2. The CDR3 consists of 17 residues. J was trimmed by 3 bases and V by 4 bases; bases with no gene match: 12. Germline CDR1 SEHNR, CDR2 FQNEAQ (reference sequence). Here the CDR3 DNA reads TGTGCCAGCAGCTATCAAGTACTAGCGGGTGACAAAGAGACCCAGTACTTC. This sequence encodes CASSYQVLAGDKETQYF.

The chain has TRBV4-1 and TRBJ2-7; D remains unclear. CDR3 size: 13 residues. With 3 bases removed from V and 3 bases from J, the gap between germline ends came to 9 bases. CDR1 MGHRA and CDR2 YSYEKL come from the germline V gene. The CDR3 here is CASSQTYHYEQYF. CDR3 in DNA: TGCGCCAGCAGCCAGACGTACCACTACGAGCAGTACTTC.

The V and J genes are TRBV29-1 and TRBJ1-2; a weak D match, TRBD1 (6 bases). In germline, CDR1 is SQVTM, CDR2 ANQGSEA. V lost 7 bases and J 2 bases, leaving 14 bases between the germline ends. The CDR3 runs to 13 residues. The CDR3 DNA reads TGCAGCGCCCTTGGGGGGCGGAACTATGGCTACACCTTC. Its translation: CSALGGRNYGYTF.

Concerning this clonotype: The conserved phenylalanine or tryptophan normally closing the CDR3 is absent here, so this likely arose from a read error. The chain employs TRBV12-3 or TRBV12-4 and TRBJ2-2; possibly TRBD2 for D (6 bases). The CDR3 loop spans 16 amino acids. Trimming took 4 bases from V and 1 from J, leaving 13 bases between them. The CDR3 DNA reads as TGTGCCAGCAGTTGGTCGGGACTCCAGAACACCGGGGAGCTGTTTTCT. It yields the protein CASSWSGLQNTGELFS.

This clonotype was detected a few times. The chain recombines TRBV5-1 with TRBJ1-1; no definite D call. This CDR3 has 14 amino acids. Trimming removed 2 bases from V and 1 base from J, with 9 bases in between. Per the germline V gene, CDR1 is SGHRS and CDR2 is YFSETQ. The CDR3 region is CASSFWVGNTEAFF. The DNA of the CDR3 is TGCGCCAGCAGCTTTTGGGTGGGGAACACTGAAGCTTTCTTT.